Below, 19 T cell receptor beta chains from the same sample are listed, as sequenced in a study of blood T cell repertoires in COVID-19. The table came from immunoSEQ multiplex PCR; TCRdb's copy has only in-frame clones and leaves some out. This sample has about 82,000 clones; 65% to 85% occur once, and the top ten carry about 15%. Sequencing used peripheral blood. The receptors shown here come from a woman in her sixties with acute or convalescent COVID-19.

The chain has TRBV3-1 (or the pseudogene TRBV3-2) and TRBJ1-3, with TRBD1 matching over 7 bases. J lost 4 bases, V lost 2 bases, and 2 bases had no gene match. The CDR3 has 14 amino acids. Per the germline V gene, CDR1 is LGHDT and CDR2 is YNNKEL (reference sequence). CDR3 amino acids: CASSQTGEGNTIYF. The DNA for the CDR3 is TGTGCCAGCAGCCAAACAGGGGAGGGAAACACCATATATTTT.

The chain carries TRBV7-3 and TRBJ1-1, with D hard to call. The ends were cut back, 5 bases at V and 7 bases at J, with 14 bases in the middle. CDR3 length equals 13 residues. CDR1 and CDR2 from the germline V gene are SGHTA and FQGTGA. In DNA form, the CDR3 reads TGTGCCAGCAGCCGCGTCGTAGCGGGTGAAGCTTTCTTT. This translates into CASSRVVAGEAFF.

V gene TRBV7-2 combines with J gene TRBJ1-4; 9 bases map to TRBD1. The length of the CDR3 is 14 residues. Germline V lookup: CDR1 SGHTA, CDR2 FQGNSA. Losses at the gene ends were 4 bases for V and 5 bases for J; bases not matched to a gene: 2. The CDR3 nucleotides read TGTGCCAGCAGCTCCGGACAGGGGAATGAAAAACTGTTTTTT. It codes for CASSSGQGNEKLFF.

V usage is TRBV7-2 and J usage is TRBJ2-3; D gene ambiguous. The ends were cut back, 0 bases at V and 4 bases at J, with 5 bases in the middle. This CDR3 contains 13 residues. In germline, CDR1 is SGHTA, CDR2 FQGNSA. The CDR3 DNA sequence: TGTGCCAGCAGCTTAGCATCGGCAGATACGCAGTATTTT. It is translated as CASSLASADTQYF.

The chain is built from TRBV29-1 and TRBJ1-2; the match to TRBD1 covers 8 bases. The CDR3 length is 16 residues. Germline CDR1 SQVTM, CDR2 ANQGSEA. V shed 7 bases, J shed 6 bases, and the junction held 19 bases outside the gene matches. CDR3: CSAAPPPGQGLDGYTF. Written as DNA, the CDR3 is TGCAGCGCAGCTCCCCCCCCCGGACAGGGCCTCGATGGCTACACCTTC.

The chain recombines TRBV30 with TRBJ1-1, with TRBD1 matching 7 bases. From germline, CDR1 is GTSNPN and CDR2 SVGIG (reference sequence). V was clipped by 2 bases and J by 1 base; unmatched bases: 4. The CDR3 sequence is 14 residues long. The CDR3, as DNA: TGTGCCTGGAGTCCCAGGGGGACGAACACTGAAGCTTTCTTT. It codes for CAWSPRGTNTEAFF.

V is TRBV7-8 and J is TRBJ1-1; TRBD1 matches 9 bases. This CDR3 comprises 15 residues. The V gene's germline CDR1 is SGHVS and CDR2 FQNEAQ. V shed 1 base and J 4 bases; nucleotides not matched to a gene: 4. The CDR3 region has the DNA TGTGCCAGCAGCTTAGTCCTGACAGGGGGCACTGAAGCTTTCTTT. Translating it yields CASSLVLTGGTEAFF.

The chain carries TRBV5-1 and TRBJ2-2, with 11 bases identical to TRBD1. Trimming at V came to 2 bases and at J to 5 bases, leaving 2 bases not matched to a gene. This CDR3 comprises 15 residues. Germline loops: CDR1 SGHRS, CDR2 YFSETQ. The CDR3 DNA follows: TGCGCCAGCAGCTTAGGGACAGGGGGAACCGGGGAGCTGTTTTTT. Its protein product is CASSLGTGGTGELFF.

V is TRBV7-6 and J is TRBJ2-7; D is undetermined. With 4 bases removed from V and 6 bases from J, the gap between germline ends came to 16 bases. CDR1 is SGHVS and CDR2 is FNYEAQ in the germline V gene. The CDR3 sequence is 14 residues long. The CDR3: CASSSRPGLPEQYF. The CDR3 coding sequence is TGTGCCAGCAGCTCCCGGCCGGGTTTGCCCGAGCAGTACTTC.

This clone was recorded many times. The CDR3 DNA reads as TGTGCCAGTAGTATAAAGCAGGGGGCTCTTGTCACTGAAGCTTTCTTT. Translating it yields CASSIKQGALVTEAFF. The chain has TRBV19 and TRBJ1-1; the match to TRBD1 covers 8 bases. Germline CDR1 is LNHDA and CDR2 is SQIVND (reference sequence). The CDR3 is made up of 16 amino acids. J was trimmed by 4 bases and V by 2 bases; bases with no gene match: 9.

The chain carries TRBV7-8 and TRBJ1-2; D possibly corresponds to TRBD1 (5 bases). The CDR3 is made up of 13 amino acids. CDR1 is SGHVS, CDR2 FQNEAQ, per germline. Trimming pared 5 bases from V and 4 bases from J, leaving 11 bases between. The CDR3 DNA reads TGTGCCAGCAGCCGGGGGGAGGGCTATGGCTACACCTTC. This translates into CASSRGEGYGYTF.

The CDR3 loop reads CASSLLPGEGGYTF. The CDR3, as DNA: TGCGCCAGCAGCTTACTCCCGGGAGAGGGTGGCTACACCTTC. The chain carries TRBV5-1 and TRBJ1-2; D not resolved. Germline-derived CDR1 and CDR2 are SGHRS and YFSETQ. CDR3 length: 14 amino acids. V was cut by 2 bases and J by 7 bases, with 15 bases left in between.

This clone was seen just once. The chain couples TRBV27 to TRBJ1-5; 10 nucleotides agree with TRBD1. From germline, CDR1 is MNHEY and CDR2 SMNVEV (reference sequence). J was trimmed by 0 bases and V by 6 bases; bases with no gene match: 14. This CDR3 has 19 residues. CDR3 DNA sequence: TGTGCCAGCAGACCTAAGGCACCGGGACAGGGGTATAGCAATCAGCCCCAGCATTTT. Translating it yields CASRPKAPGQGYSNQPQHF.

The chain carries TRBV10-1 and TRBJ2-1; 10 bases agree with TRBD2. J lost 8 bases, V lost 4 bases, and 5 bases had no gene match. The CDR3 is 14 amino acids. CDR1 and CDR2 from the germline V gene are WNHNN and SYGVQD (reference sequence). The CDR3 is CASSGASGSHEQFF. CDR3 sequence (DNA): TGCGCCAGCAGTGGGGCTAGCGGGAGTCATGAGCAGTTCTTC.

CDR3 sequence reads: CASSLDLNRGGGYTF. CDR3 nucleotide sequence: TGTGCCAGCAGCTTAGATCTAAACAGGGGAGGTGGCTACACCTTC. V and J are TRBV7-8 and TRBJ1-2; TRBD1 aligns across 7 bases. Germline-derived CDR1 and CDR2 are SGHVS and FQNEAQ. This CDR3 is built from 15 residues. V lost 1 base to trimming and J lost 7 bases; unmatched junction nucleotides: 9.

This clone was recorded only once. The V gene is TRBV5-4, the J gene TRBJ1-2, with 11 bases that match TRBD1. The J segment lost 7 bases and the V segment lost 0 bases, leaving 5 bases of the junction unmatched. The CDR3 is 15 residues long. From germline, CDR1 is SGHNT and CDR2 YYREEE (reference sequence). CDR3 coding DNA: TGTGCCAGCAGCTTGGGTCAGGACAGGGGGCTTGGCTACACCTTC. It codes for CASSLGQDRGLGYTF.

The chain links TRBV5-1 to TRBJ2-7; unclear D gene. The CDR3 runs to 15 residues. CDR1 and CDR2 (germline): SGHRS, YFSETQ. Trimming cost V 1 base and J 5 bases, with 16 bases left between them. The CDR3 sequence: CASSLLGIRADEQYF. CDR3 in DNA: TGCGCCAGCAGCTTGTTGGGTATTCGTGCGGACGAGCAGTACTTC.

The chain's CDR3 is CASSLGRGFNSPLHF. The CDR3 nucleotides read TGTGCCAGCAGCCTCGGCCGAGGCTTCAATTCACCCCTCCACTTT. The chain joins TRBV3-1 (or the pseudogene TRBV3-2) to TRBJ1-6, with D hard to call. Germline V gene data show CDR1 as LGHDT and CDR2 as YNNKEL (reference sequence). The CDR3 contains 15 residues. Trimming pared 4 bases from V and 7 bases from J, leaving 14 bases between.

Regarding this clone: Germline and junction disagree at one end, which may indicate a read error. This sequence joins TRBV12-3 or TRBV12-4 and TRBJ1-2; 7 bases align to TRBD1. The CDR3 runs to 11 residues. The CDR3: CASLRRGQREF. The CDR3, as DNA: TGTGCCAGCCTAAGAAGGGGACAGCGAGAATTC.